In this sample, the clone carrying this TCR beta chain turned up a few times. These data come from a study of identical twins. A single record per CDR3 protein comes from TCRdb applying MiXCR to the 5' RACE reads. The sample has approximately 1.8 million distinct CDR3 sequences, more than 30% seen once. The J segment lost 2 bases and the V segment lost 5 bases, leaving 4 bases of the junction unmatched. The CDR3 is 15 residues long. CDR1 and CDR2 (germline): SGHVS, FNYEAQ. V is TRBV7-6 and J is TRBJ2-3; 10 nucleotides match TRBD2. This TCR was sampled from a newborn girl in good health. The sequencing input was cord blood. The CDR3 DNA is TGTGCCAGCAGCGCAGCGGGGGGGGTCACAGATACGCAGTATTTT. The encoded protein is CASSAAGGVTDTQYF.